This is a list of T cell receptor beta chains from one sample in a study of regulatory T cells in long-lasting Graves disease. Via MiXCR, TCRdb re-called the multiplex PCR reads, giving one row per CDR3 protein. The table includes around 500,000 distinct CDR3 sequences, roughly 14% detected once. This sample was also put to use in a study of T cells in Graves' hyperthyroidism and ophthalmopathy.

The sequencing here drew on peripheral blood mononuclear cells (PBMCs), taken at new diagnosis, from a patient treated with antithyroid drugs. Receptor source: a man aged 30-40 years with Graves disease. Each CDR3 is given with its conserved first and last residue. The D gene is left open where the match is weak. Size is stated for part of the rows, as once, few or many counts, or as a class when the clone is expanded.

TRBV20-1	NA	many	TRBJ2-3	CSARGAAGTQYF	TGCAGTGCCCGAGGGGCTGCCGGTACGCAGTATTTT
TRBV15	TRBD1	many	TRBJ2-3	CATSRDTGATSTDTQYF	TGTGCCACCAGCAGAGATACAGGGGCTACTAGCACAGATACGCAGTATTTT
TRBV2	TRBD2	many	TRBJ2-1	CASRGTSGLYNEQFF	TGTGCCAGCAGGGGGACTAGCGGGCTCTACAATGAGCAGTTCTTC
TRBV28	TRBD2	NA	TRBJ2-3	CASSSGLAGYKDGDSTDTQYF	TGTGCCAGCAGTTCAGGACTAGCGGGATATAAGGATGGTGATAGCACAGATACGCAGTATTTT
TRBV6-1	NA	few	TRBJ1-2	CASSEAGGARGHTF	TGTGCCAGCAGTGAAGCGGGGGGGGCGCGAGGCCACACCTTC
TRBV11-3	NA	few	TRBJ2-1	CASTTGKDNEQFF	TGTGCCAGCACGACGGGAAAAGACAATGAGCAGTTCTTC
TRBV20-1	NA	few	TRBJ2-5	CSARVAEETQYF	TGCAGTGCTAGAGTAGCGGAAGAGACCCAGTACTTC
TRBV5-1	NA	many	TRBJ2-3	CASSLRTSRTDTQYF	TGCGCCAGCAGCTTGCGAACTAGCCGCACAGATACGCAGTATTTT
TRBV28	NA	NA	TRBJ1-4	CASSPAGINEKLFF	TGTGCCAGCAGCCCGGCGGGGATTAATGAAAAACTGTTTTTT
TRBV7-9	NA	many	TRBJ1-1	CASSRGHPNTEAFF	TGTGCCAGCAGCAGGGGACATCCGAACACTGAAGCTTTCTTT
TRBV27	NA	many	TRBJ1-1	CASSFARVNTEAFF	TGTGCCAGCAGTTTTGCCAGGGTGAACACTGAAGCTTTCTTT
TRBV4-1	TRBD1	NA	TRBJ2-7	CASRPRGQGVEQYF	TGCGCCAGCAGACCCCGGGGACAGGGTGTGGAGCAGTACTTC
TRBV27	NA	many	TRBJ2-3	CASSTTGPSTDTQYF	TGTGCCAGCAGTACCACAGGACCCAGCACAGATACGCAGTATTTT
TRBV10-1	TRBD1	few	TRBJ2-2	CASSEGGTGRTGELFF	TGCGCCAGCAGTGAGGGGGGGACAGGGCGGACCGGGGAGCTGTTTTTT
TRBV12-3/TRBV12-4	NA	NA	TRBJ2-7	CASSFTGNEQYF	TGTGCCAGCAGTTTTACTGGAAACGAGCAGTACTTC
TRBV2	NA	many	TRBJ2-4	CASRRAWESKNIQYF	TGTGCCAGCAGGAGGGCATGGGAGAGCAAAAACATTCAGTACTTC
TRBV24-1	TRBD1	many	TRBJ2-5	CATGRGQGVETQYF	TGTGCCACCGGGCGGGGACAGGGGGTGGAGACCCAGTACTTC
TRBV20-1	TRBD2	many	TRBJ2-7	CSAPGGAGTYEQYF	TGCAGTGCGCCCGGGGGGGCGGGGACCTACGAGCAGTACTTC
TRBV19	NA	many	TRBJ1-4	CASTPDYGNEKLFF	TGTGCCAGTACCCCCGACTACGGGAATGAAAAACTGTTTTTT
TRBV20-1	NA	many	TRBJ1-1	CSASVGMNTEAFF	TGCAGTGCTAGCGTTGGCATGAACACTGAAGCTTTCTTT
TRBV19	TRBD1	many	TRBJ1-1	CASSTGDRGNTEAFF	TGTGCCAGTAGTACTGGGGACAGGGGGAACACTGAAGCTTTCTTT
TRBV3-1	NA	NA	TRBJ1-2	CASSQDGGNNYGYTF	TGTGCCAGCAGCCAAGATGGGGGGAATAACTATGGCTACACCTTC
TRBV3-1	TRBD1	few	TRBJ2-5	CASNSGGETQYF	TGTGCCAGCAACTCAGGGGGAGAGACCCAGTACTTC
TRBV7-2	NA	few	TRBJ2-3	CASSLISSTDTQYF	TGTGCCAGCAGCTTAATCTCGAGCACAGATACGCAGTATTTT
TRBV9	NA	NA	TRBJ2-7	CASSARVWGDEQYF	TGTGCCAGCAGCGCCCGGGTTTGGGGGGACGAGCAGTACTTC
TRBV7-3	NA	NA	TRBJ2-1	CASSLISRGDEQFF	TGTGCCAGCAGCTTAATCTCTAGGGGCGATGAGCAGTTCTTC
TRBV19	NA	NA	TRBJ2-1	CAIADTYNEQFF	TGTGCCATTGCGGACACTTACAATGAGCAGTTCTTC
TRBV5-6	NA	NA	TRBJ2-1	CASTRVLNYNEQFF	TGTGCCAGCACCCGAGTGCTAAACTACAATGAGCAGTTCTTC
TRBV30	NA	few	TRBJ1-1	CAWSNRRDEAFF	TGTGCCTGGAGTAATAGAAGGGATGAAGCTTTCTTT
TRBV27	TRBD1	many	TRBJ1-6	CASSYQGVFNSPLHF	TGTGCCAGCAGTTATCAGGGGGTTTTTAATTCACCCCTCCACTTT
TRBV2	TRBD1	NA	TRBJ1-1	CASSWLLRTGESEAFF	TGTGCCAGCAGTTGGCTGTTGAGGACAGGGGAGTCTGAAGCTTTCTTT
TRBV20-1	NA	NA	TRBJ2-3	CSARSPLAETGDTQYF	TGCAGTGCTAGATCCCCCCTAGCGGAGACAGGGGATACGCAGTATTTT
TRBV27	NA	NA	TRBJ2-1	CASSSLMDTYNEQFF	TGTGCCAGCAGTTCTTTAATGGACACTTACAATGAGCAGTTCTTC
TRBV4-1	TRBD2	few	TRBJ2-1	CASSQEAGRLAGDEQFF	TGCGCCAGCAGCCAAGAAGCGGGGAGACTAGCGGGAGATGAGCAGTTCTTC
TRBV19	TRBD1	few	TRBJ2-2	CASSIGGQSGELFF	TGTGCCAGTAGTATAGGGGGACAGTCCGGGGAGCTGTTTTTT
TRBV20-1	NA	many	TRBJ1-1	CSAISTEYTEAFF	TGCAGTGCTATCTCGACAGAGTACACTGAAGCTTTCTTT
TRBV7-2	TRBD2	few	TRBJ2-7	CASSLAGGRWGAYEQYF	TGTGCCAGCAGCTTAGCAGGCGGGAGGTGGGGTGCCTACGAGCAGTACTTC
TRBV28	TRBD2	many	TRBJ2-1	CASSIWTSGRLPSYNEQFF	TGTGCCAGCAGTATCTGGACTAGCGGGAGGCTACCCTCCTACAATGAGCAGTTCTTC
TRBV5-1	NA	many	TRBJ1-3	CASSLVTVGSGNTIYF	TGCGCCAGCAGCTTGGTAACTGTCGGGAGTGGAAACACCATATATTTT
TRBV11-2	NA	many	TRBJ2-2	CASSAGLRTGELFF	TGTGCCAGCAGCGCGGGACTGCGCACCGGGGAGCTGTTTTTT
TRBV30	NA	many	TRBJ1-1	CAWSVRRGAFF	TGTGCCTGGAGTGTTCGACGGGGAGCTTTCTTT
TRBV10-3	NA	NA	TRBJ1-5	CAISESSGLNQPQHF	TGTGCCATCAGTGAGTCGTCAGGACTCAATCAGCCCCAGCATTTT
TRBV12-3/TRBV12-4	NA	few	TRBJ2-1	CASTPFYNEQFF	TGTGCCAGCACCCCCTTCTACAATGAGCAGTTCTTC
TRBV13	NA	many	TRBJ1-2	CASSPRVGDRGYTF	TGTGCCAGCAGCCCAAGGGTCGGTGATCGCGGCTACACCTTC
TRBV20-1	NA	few	TRBJ2-3	CSGFGVSTDTQYF	TGCAGTGGTTTCGGAGTAAGCACAGATACGCAGTATTTT
TRBV12-3/TRBV12-4	NA	many	TRBJ2-4	CASTLGVLAKNIQYF	TGTGCCAGCACCCTCGGTGTACTAGCCAAAAACATTCAGTACTTC
TRBV6-1	NA	few	TRBJ1-2	CASHDRDPKNYGYTF	TGTGCCAGCCATGACCGGGACCCTAAAAACTATGGCTACACCTTC
TRBV2	TRBD1	NA	TRBJ2-7	CASSDGTGANGEQYF	TGTGCCAGCAGTGACGGGACAGGGGCTAATGGCGAGCAGTACTTC
TRBV12-5	TRBD2	few	TRBJ2-7	CASGLMGLAGKISYEQYF	TGTGCTAGTGGTTTGATGGGACTAGCGGGGAAGATCTCCTACGAGCAGTACTTC